Following are 9 T cell receptor beta chains from one sample sequenced in a study of shared T cell receptors in the human thymus. The protocol was immunoSEQ multiplex PCR, while the TCRdb copy is restricted to in-frame clones and leaves out a portion. The data contain hundreds of thousands of clones, 70% to 90% of them singletons. Another study also made use of these data, one on human thymus T cells.

Sequenced sample: thymocytes. The source is a boy under three years old with a congenital heart defect.

A single count supports this clone. The chain couples TRBV6-7 to TRBJ1-4, with TRBD1 matching 10 bases. TRBV6-7 is an ORF, with its function uncertain. The CDR3 spans 16 residues. Unmatched junction bases numbered 10, after V lost 4 bases and J lost 8 bases. The CDR3, as DNA: TGTGCCAGCAGTTCGCCGGGACAGGGGCAAGGCGAAAAACTGTTTTTT. Amino acids: CASSSPGQGQGEKLFF.

The J gene is TRBJ2-3, the V gene TRBV9; 10 bases align to TRBD2. This CDR3 region has 16 residues. Germline-derived CDR1 and CDR2 are SGDLS and YYNGEE. The trim removed 3 bases at V and 5 bases at J, leaving 9 bases unmatched. In nucleotides, the CDR3 is TGTGCCAGCAGCGGGCCACTAGCGGGGTGGGGAGATACGCAGTATTTT. Residues: CASSGPLAGWGDTQYF.

The V gene is TRBV15, the J gene TRBJ2-7; a possible D gene is TRBD1 (5 bases). V gave up 5 bases and J gave up 3 bases, with 14 bases separating them. The CDR3 covers 14 residues. Germline loops: CDR1 LNHNV, CDR2 YYDKDF (reference sequence). CDR3: CATSVEGANYEQYF. Here the CDR3 DNA reads TGTGCCACCAGCGTCGAAGGGGCGAACTACGAGCAGTACTTC.

The table lists this clone with a count of one. The chain is built from TRBV14 and TRBJ2-7; 10 nucleotides line up with TRBD2. Trimming cost V 5 bases and J 5 bases; bases outside gene matches: 15. Germline V gene sequence: CDR1 SGHDN, CDR2 FVKESK. The CDR3 totals 17 residues. The CDR3 protein is CASSVGGSSGRNDEQYF. For the CDR3, the DNA is TGTGCCAGCAGCGTAGGGGGGTCTAGCGGGAGAAACGACGAGCAGTACTTC.

DNA of the CDR3: TGTGCCAGCAGCCGATTAGGGGTGCAGCACGCAGATACGCAGTATTTT. The encoded protein is CASSRLGVQHADTQYF. This chain uses TRBV27 with TRBJ2-3; weak D call: TRBD1 (5 bases). The CDR3 is made up of 16 amino acids. Between the trimmed V and J ends, which lost 6 bases and 4 bases, there was a span of 20 bases. Germline values: CDR1 MNHEY, CDR2 SMNVEV (reference sequence).

This chain connects TRBV30 to TRBJ2-5; D gene uncertain. The V gene's germline CDR1 is GTSNPN and CDR2 SVGIG (reference sequence). V shed 2 bases and J shed 5 bases, with 18 bases lying between them. CDR3 length: 15 residues. In DNA, the CDR3 is TGTGCCTGGAGTCTCCGGAAAGCCCTCGGGGAGACCCAGTACTTC. This sequence encodes CAWSLRKALGETQYF. Based on the CDR3 plus reference TRBV30 and TRBJ2-5, the full variable domain is SQTIHQWPATLVQPVGSPLSLECTVEGTSNPNLYWYRQAAGRGLQLLFYSVGIGQISSEVPQNLSASRPQDRQFILSSKKLLLSDSGFYLCAWSLRKALGETQYFGPGTRLLVL.

This clone was seen just once. The chain carries TRBV30 and TRBJ2-7, with 7 bases matching TRBD2. Unmatched junction bases numbered 5, after V lost 3 bases and J lost 0 bases. The CDR3 is made up of 14 amino acids. The germline gives CDR1 GTSNPN, CDR2 SVGIG (reference sequence). The CDR3 DNA reads as TGTGCCTGGAGAGAGCGGGGCAACTCCTACGAGCAGTACTTC. This encodes CAWRERGNSYEQYF.

This rearrangement joins TRBV5-1 to TRBJ2-1, with D possibly matching TRBD1 (6 bases). Trimming removed 4 bases from V and 0 bases from J, with 14 bases in between. The CDR3 has 16 amino acids. CDR1 and CDR2 (germline): SGHRS, YFSETQ. The CDR3 loop is CASSTGQGSSYNEQFF. CDR3 DNA sequence: TGCGCCAGCAGCACAGGGCAGGGGTCCTCCTACAATGAGCAGTTCTTC.

The chain employs TRBV27 and TRBJ1-1; D might be TRBD1 (5 bases). The ends were cut back, 3 bases at V and 3 bases at J, with 14 bases in the middle. CDR1 MNHEY and CDR2 SMNVEV come from the germline V gene (reference sequence). The CDR3 length is 15 residues. Here the CDR3 reads CASSLHSGRHTEAFF. The DNA of the CDR3 is TGTGCCAGCAGTTTGCACTCAGGGCGGCACACTGAAGCTTTCTTT.